The TCR beta chain described here comes from a study of tumor-infiltrating lymphocytes in primary liver carcinoma. Study at large: Maximum tumor diameters ranged from roughly 4 to 11 cm, stage T1-T3 N0M0. Sample yields of productive TCRbeta reads, ranging from roughly 3.65 to 7.5 million, were similar across tissue types. Study results and limitations: Whereas tumor region pairs overlapped more, tumor-adjacent and tumor-blood pairs overlapped less.

CDR3 length: 15 amino acids. Germline V lookup: CDR1 MNHEY, CDR2 SVGAGI. Total RNA (roughly 0.45 ug) served as template for TCR beta cDNA synthesis primed by a constant-region primer. Employing slightly modified ARM-PCR, three nested multiplex PCR rounds were run, and these gave rise to the TCR beta libraries. The two initial PCR rounds, about 9 cycles each, used TRBV1-TRBV30 forward and C-beta reverse primers. TCRdb called the multiplex PCR reads again in MiXCR, with one record for every CDR3 protein. This table holds around 99,000 distinct CDR3 sequences, roughly 70% found once. From unsorted bulk tissue weighing about 18-30 mg, DNA and RNA were co-extracted. Comment on this clonotype: No antigen is known for it. One end of the junction does not line up with germline, which may come from a read error.

Sequencing was performed on tumor-adjacent normal liver tissue. The chain uses TRBV6-5 and TRBJ2-2; D is uncertain. The clonotype originates from a man aged 40-50 years with primary liver carcinoma and hepatitis B virus infection. As DNA, the CDR3 is TGTGCCAGCAGTTATGGTGACCTTGTCACCAGGGAGCTGTTTTTT. It yields the protein CASSYGDLVTRELFF.